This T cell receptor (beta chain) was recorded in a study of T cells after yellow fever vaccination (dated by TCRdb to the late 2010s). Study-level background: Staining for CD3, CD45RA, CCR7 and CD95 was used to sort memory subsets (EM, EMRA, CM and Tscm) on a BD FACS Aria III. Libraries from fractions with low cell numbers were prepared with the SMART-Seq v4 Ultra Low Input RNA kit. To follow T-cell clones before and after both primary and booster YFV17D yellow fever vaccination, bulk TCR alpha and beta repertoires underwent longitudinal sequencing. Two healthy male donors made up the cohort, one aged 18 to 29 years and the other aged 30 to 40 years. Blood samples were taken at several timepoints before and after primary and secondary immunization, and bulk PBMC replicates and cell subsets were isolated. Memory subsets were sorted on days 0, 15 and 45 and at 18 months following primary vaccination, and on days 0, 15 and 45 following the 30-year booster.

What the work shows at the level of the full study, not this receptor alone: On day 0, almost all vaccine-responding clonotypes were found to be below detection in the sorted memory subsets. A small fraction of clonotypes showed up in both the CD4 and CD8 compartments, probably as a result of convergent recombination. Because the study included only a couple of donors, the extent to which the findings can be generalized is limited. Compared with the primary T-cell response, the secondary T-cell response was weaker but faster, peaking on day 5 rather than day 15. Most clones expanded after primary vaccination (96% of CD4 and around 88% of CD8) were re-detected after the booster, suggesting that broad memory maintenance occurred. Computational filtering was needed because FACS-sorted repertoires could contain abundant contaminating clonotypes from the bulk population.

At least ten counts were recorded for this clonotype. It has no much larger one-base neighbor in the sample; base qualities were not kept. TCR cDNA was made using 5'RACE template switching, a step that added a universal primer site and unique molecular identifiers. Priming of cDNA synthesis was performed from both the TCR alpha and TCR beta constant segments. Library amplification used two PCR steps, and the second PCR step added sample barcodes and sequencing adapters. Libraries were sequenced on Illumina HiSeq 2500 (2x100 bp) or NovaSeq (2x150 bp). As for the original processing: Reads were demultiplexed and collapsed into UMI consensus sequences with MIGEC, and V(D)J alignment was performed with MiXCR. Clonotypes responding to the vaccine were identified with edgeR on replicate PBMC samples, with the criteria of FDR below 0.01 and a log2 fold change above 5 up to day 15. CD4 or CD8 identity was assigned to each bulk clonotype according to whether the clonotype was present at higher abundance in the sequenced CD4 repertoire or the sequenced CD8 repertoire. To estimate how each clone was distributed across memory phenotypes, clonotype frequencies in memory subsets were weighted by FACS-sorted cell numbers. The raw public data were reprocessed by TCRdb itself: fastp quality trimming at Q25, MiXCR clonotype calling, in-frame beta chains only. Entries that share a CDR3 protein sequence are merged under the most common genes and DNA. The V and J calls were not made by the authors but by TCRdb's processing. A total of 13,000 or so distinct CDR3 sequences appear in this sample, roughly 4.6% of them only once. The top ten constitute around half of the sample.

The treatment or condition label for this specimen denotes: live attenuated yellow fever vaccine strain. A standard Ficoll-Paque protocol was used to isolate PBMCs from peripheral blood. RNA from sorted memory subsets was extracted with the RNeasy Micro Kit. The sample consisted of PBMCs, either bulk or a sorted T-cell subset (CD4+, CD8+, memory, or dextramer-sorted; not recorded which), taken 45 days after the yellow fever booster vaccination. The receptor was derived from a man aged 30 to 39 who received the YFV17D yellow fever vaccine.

The CDR3 amino acid sequence is: CASSPGAVGIGAYEQYF. The DNA reads TGTGCCAGCTCACCCGGTGCGGTAGGTATTGGGGCCTACGAGCAGTACTTC. This chain is built from TRBV18 and TRBJ2-7; there is no confident call for the D gene. Spanning cysteine to phenylalanine, the CDR3 consists of 17 amino acids. Only the CDR3 DNA stays, 51 bases, in frame from base 1. Trimming takes 3 bases from V and 2 bases from J, and the germline ends sit 20 bases apart. CDR1 is given as KGHSH and CDR2 as LQKENI, both from the germline V gene.